This entry is about one T cell receptor (beta chain). Its antigen is unknown. V gave up 6 bases and J gave up 1 base; unmatched junction bases: 6. This CDR3 is built from 15 residues. Fresh 10 ml peripheral blood yielded PBMCs. This specimen comes from a study of T cells in Graves' hyperthyroidism and ophthalmopathy. Study conclusions and caveats: Before onset, ophthalmopathy was predicted by the model a median around 6 months earlier. Appearing also in blood were most of the thyroid clonotypes expanded above 0.001.

The investigators amplified TCR beta CDR3 regions from RNA transcripts. Primed by the HTBI set, a first-round RT-PCR was run on the TCR CDR3. TCRdb re-called the multiplex PCR reads through MiXCR, storing one row per CDR3 protein. There are roughly 380,000 distinct CDR3 sequences in the sample; roughly 14% occur only once, and roughly 20% lies in the top ten. The rearrangement uses TRBV12-3 or TRBV12-4 and TRBJ1-1; 9 bases agree with TRBD1. The clonotype originates from a man aged 25 to 45 with Graves' hyperthyroidism that later progressed to Graves' ophthalmopathy. Sequencing was done on a sample of blood. The CDR3 spells CASSPTGGRNTEAFF. Here the CDR3 DNA reads TGTGCCAGCAGCCCTACAGGGGGCCGGAACACTGAAGCTTTCTTT.